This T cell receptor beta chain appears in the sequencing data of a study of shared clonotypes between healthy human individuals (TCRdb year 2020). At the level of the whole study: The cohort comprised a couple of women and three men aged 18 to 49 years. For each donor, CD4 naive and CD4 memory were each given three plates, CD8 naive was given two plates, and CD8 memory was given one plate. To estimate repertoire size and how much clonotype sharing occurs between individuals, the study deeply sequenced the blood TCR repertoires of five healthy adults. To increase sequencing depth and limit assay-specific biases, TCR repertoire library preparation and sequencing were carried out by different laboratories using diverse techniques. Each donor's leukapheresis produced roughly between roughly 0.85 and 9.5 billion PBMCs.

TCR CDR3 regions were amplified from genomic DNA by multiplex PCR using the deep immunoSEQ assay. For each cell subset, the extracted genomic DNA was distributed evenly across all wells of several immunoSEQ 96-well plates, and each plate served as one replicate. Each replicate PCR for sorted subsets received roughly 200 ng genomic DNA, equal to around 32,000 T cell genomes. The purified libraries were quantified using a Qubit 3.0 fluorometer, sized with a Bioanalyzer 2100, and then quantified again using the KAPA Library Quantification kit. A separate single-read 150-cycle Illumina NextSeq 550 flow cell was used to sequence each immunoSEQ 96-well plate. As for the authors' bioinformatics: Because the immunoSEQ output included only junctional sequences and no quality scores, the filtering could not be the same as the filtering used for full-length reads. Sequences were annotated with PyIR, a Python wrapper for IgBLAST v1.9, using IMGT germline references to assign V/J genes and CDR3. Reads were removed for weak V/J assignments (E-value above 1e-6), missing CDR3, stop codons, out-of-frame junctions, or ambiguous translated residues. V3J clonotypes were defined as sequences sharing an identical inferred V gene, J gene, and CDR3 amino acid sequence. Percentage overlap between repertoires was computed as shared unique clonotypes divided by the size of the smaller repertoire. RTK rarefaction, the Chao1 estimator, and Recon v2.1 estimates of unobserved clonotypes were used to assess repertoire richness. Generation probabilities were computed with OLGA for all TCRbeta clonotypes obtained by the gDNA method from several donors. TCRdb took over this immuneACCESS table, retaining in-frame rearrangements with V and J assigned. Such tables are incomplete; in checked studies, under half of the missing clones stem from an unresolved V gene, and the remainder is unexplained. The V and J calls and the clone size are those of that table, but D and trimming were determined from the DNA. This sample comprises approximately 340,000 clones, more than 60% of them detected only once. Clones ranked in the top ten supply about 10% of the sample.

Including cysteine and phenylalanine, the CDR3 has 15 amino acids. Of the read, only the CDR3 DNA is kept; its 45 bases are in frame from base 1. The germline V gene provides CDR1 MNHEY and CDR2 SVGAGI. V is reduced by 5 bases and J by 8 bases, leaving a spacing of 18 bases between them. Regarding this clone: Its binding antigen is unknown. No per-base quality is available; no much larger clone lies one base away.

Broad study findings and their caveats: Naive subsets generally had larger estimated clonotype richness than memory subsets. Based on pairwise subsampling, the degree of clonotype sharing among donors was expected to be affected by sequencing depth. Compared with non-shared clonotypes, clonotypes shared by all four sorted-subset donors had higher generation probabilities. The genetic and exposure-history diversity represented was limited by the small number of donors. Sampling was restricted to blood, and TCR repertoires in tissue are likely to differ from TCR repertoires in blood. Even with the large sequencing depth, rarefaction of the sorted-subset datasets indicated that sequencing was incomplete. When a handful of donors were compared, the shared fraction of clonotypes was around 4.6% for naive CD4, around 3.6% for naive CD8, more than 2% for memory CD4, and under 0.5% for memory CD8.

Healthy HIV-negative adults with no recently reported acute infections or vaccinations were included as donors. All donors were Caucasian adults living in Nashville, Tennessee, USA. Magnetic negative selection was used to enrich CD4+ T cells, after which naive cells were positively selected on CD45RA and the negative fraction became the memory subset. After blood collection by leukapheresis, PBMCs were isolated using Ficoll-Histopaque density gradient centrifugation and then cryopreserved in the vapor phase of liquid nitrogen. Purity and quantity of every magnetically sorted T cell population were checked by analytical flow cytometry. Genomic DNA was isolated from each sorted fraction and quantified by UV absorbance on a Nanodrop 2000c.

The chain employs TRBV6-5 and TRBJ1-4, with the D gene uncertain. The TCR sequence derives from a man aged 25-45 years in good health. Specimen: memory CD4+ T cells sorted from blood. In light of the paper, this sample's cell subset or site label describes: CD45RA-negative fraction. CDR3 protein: CASSPRQVAGEKLFF. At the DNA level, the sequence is TGTGCCAGCAGTCCTCGACAAGTGGCGGGGGAAAAACTGTTTTTT.